This is a list of T cell receptor beta chains from one sample in a study of shared clonotypes between healthy human individuals. Data came from immunoSEQ multiplex PCR; TCRdb stores just in-frame clones and leaves some out. The sample gives approximately 530,000 clones, around 96% of which show up once; about 0.067% is in the top ten. Sample: naive CD4+ T cells sorted from blood. The receptors stem from a woman under 40 in good health. The CDR3 runs from the conserved cysteine through the conserved F or W. A D gene is named only where the DNA matches it firmly. For some rows the clone size is stated as once, few or many, or as a class when expanded; others skip it.

d_gene	len	abundance	v_gene	j_gene	CDR3aa	CDR3nt
TRBD2	15	NA	TRBV10-1	TRBJ2-7	CASSKTSDTSYEQYF	TGCGCCAGCAGCAAGACTAGCGATACATCCTACGAGCAGTACTTC
NA	14	NA	TRBV6-5	TRBJ1-6	CASSRVGTDSPLHF	TGTGCCAGCAGCCGCGTTGGTACTGATTCACCCCTCCACTTT
NA	18	NA	TRBV10-3	TRBJ1-5	CAISESPLQTASNQPQHF	TGTGCCATCAGTGAGTCGCCCTTGCAAACAGCGTCCAATCAGCCCCAGCATTTT
NA	12	NA	TRBV28	TRBJ1-5	CASSSRDQPQHF	TGTGCCAGCAGTTCCAGGGATCAGCCCCAGCATTTT
NA	15	NA	TRBV4-1	TRBJ1-4	CASSQAPTTNEKLFF	TGCGCCAGCAGCCAAGCCCCCACAACTAATGAAAAACTGTTTTTT
NA	12	NA	TRBV6-1	TRBJ2-5	CASRNSEETQYF	TGTGCCAGCAGAAACTCGGAAGAGACCCAGTACTTC
TRBD1	17	once	TRBV5-6	TRBJ1-1	CASSPSPDRVDWTEAFF	TGTGCCAGCAGCCCGAGCCCGGACAGGGTAGATTGGACTGAAGCTTTCTTT
NA	12	NA	TRBV5-1	TRBJ2-3	CASSLESDTQYF	TGCGCCAGCAGCTTGGAGTCAGATACGCAGTATTTT
TRBD2	14	NA	TRBV9	TRBJ2-7	CASSVSLAGEEQYF	TGTGCCAGCAGCGTAAGCCTAGCGGGAGAGGAGCAGTACTTC
NA	12	NA	TRBV5-1	TRBJ2-5	CASRIIGETQYF	TGCGCCAGCAGAATTATAGGGGAGACCCAGTACTTC
NA	14	NA	TRBV6-5	TRBJ1-6	CASSYDQGFSPLHF	TGTGCCAGCAGTTACGACCAGGGCTTCTCACCCCTCCACTTT
TRBD2	14	NA	TRBV28	TRBJ2-7	CASSFSGGADEQYF	TGTGCCAGCAGTTTCTCGGGGGGAGCGGACGAGCAGTACTTC
NA	12	NA	TRBV7-9	TRBJ2-7	CASSLALYEQYF	TGTGCCAGCAGCTTAGCGCTCTACGAGCAGTACTTC
NA	16	NA	TRBV28	TRBJ2-2	CASRSPPAEGTGELFF	TGTGCCAGCAGATCTCCGCCGGCGGAAGGGACCGGGGAGCTGTTTTTT
NA	16	few	TRBV7-8	TRBJ1-3	CASSLRRRDSGNTIYF	TGTGCCAGCAGCTTAAGGAGGAGGGACTCTGGAAACACCATATATTTT
TRBD2	16	NA	TRBV7-3	TRBJ2-1	CASSFQGLPTYNEQFF	TGTGCCAGCAGCTTCCAGGGACTACCTACCTACAATGAGCAGTTCTTC
NA	13	NA	TRBV10-2	TRBJ2-7	CASSVAGSYEQYF	TGCGCCAGCAGTGTTGCTGGGTCCTACGAGCAGTACTTC
NA	16	NA	TRBV28	TRBJ1-1	CASSFGRWGANTEAFF	TGTGCCAGCAGTTTTGGGCGGTGGGGGGCTAACACTGAAGCTTTCTTT
NA	13	NA	TRBV7-8	TRBJ1-1	CASSYSRDREAFF	TGTGCCAGCAGCTACTCACGAGATAGAGAAGCTTTCTTT
NA	12	NA	TRBV21-1	TRBJ1-5	CASTSTNQPQHF	TGTGCCAGCACCTCGACGAATCAGCCCCAGCATTTT
NA	17	NA	TRBV11-2	TRBJ1-1	CASSPWAGGFVNTEAFF	TGTGCCAGCAGCCCCTGGGCGGGGGGTTTTGTGAACACTGAAGCTTTCTTT
NA	14	NA	TRBV27	TRBJ2-7	CASSFLVSRGEQYF	TGTGCCAGCAGTTTTTTGGTCTCCCGGGGCGAGCAGTACTTC
NA	16	NA	TRBV6-6	TRBJ2-7	CASSYSRTQDTYEQYF	TGTGCCAGCAGTTACTCTCGGACGCAAGATACCTACGAGCAGTACTTC
TRBD2	17	NA	TRBV28	TRBJ2-3	CASSPVGLAGRADTQYF	TGTGCCAGCAGCCCTGTGGGACTAGCGGGAAGGGCAGATACGCAGTATTTT
TRBD2	18	NA	TRBV27	TRBJ2-2	CASSLKGLAGTNTGELFF	TGTGCCAGCAGTCTAAAGGGACTAGCGGGTACTAACACCGGGGAGCTGTTTTTT
TRBD2	17	NA	TRBV7-7	TRBJ2-3	CASSPEETSGRGGTQYF	TGTGCCAGCAGCCCCGAGGAGACTAGCGGGAGAGGAGGTACGCAGTATTTT
NA	16	NA	TRBV19	TRBJ2-1	CASSSPRRETRNEQFF	TGTGCCAGTAGTAGCCCGAGGCGGGAAACGCGAAATGAGCAGTTCTTC
TRBD1	17	NA	TRBV7-9	TRBJ1-5	CASSLVPPGQGAQPQHF	TGTGCCAGCAGCTTAGTACCCCCTGGACAGGGGGCTCAGCCCCAGCATTTT
NA	16	NA	TRBV4-2	TRBJ1-4	CASSQAHSATNEKLFF	TGTGCCAGCAGCCAAGCTCACTCAGCAACTAATGAAAAACTGTTTTTT
NA	11	NA	TRBV29-1	TRBJ2-7	CSVADNYEQYF	TGCAGCGTTGCAGACAACTACGAGCAGTACTTC